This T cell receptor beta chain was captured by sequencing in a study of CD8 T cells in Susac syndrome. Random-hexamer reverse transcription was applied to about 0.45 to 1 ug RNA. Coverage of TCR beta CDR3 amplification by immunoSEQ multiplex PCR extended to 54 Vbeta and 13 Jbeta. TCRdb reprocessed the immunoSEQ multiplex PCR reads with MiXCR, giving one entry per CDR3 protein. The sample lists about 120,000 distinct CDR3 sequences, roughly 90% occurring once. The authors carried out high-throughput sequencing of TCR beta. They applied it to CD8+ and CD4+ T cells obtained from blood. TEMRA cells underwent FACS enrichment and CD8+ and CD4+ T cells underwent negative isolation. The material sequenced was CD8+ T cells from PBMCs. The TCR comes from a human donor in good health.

The CDR3 DNA sequence: TGTGCCAGCAGCTTAGTCTCCCCAGGCAGCACAGATACGCAGTATTTT. Its protein product is CASSLVSPGSTDTQYF. V gene TRBV7-2 combines with J gene TRBJ2-3; D remains ambiguous. The V end was cut by 1 base, the J end by 0 bases, with 11 bases between. Germline CDR1 is SGHTA and CDR2 is FQGNSA. CDR3 length: 16 residues.